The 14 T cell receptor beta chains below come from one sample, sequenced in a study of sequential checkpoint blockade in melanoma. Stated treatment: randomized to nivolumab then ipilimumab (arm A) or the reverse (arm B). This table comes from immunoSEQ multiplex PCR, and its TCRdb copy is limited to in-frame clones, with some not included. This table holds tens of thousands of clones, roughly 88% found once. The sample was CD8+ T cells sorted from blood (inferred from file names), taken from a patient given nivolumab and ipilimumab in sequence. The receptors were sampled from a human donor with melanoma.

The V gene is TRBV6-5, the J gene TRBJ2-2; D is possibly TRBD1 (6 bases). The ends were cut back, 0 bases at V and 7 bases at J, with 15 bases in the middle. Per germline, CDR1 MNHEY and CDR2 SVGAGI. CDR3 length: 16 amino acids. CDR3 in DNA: TGTGCCAGCAGTTACTCGAAGGACAGAAGCGTCGGGGAGCTGTTTTTT. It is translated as CASSYSKDRSVGELFF.

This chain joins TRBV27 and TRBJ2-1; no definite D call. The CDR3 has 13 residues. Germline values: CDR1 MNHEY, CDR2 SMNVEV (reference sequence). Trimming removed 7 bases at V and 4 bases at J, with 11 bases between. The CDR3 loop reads CASTNIRYNEQFF. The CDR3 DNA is TGTGCCAGCACCAATATTCGGTACAATGAGCAGTTCTTC.

The CDR3 spells CAWSASKGQLMNTEAFF. CDR3 coding DNA: TGTGCCTGGAGTGCATCGAAGGGACAGCTCATGAACACTGAAGCTTTCTTT. The chain joins TRBV30 to TRBJ1-1, with 7 bases lining up with TRBD1. V was pared by 1 base and J by 0 bases, with 11 bases of the junction left unmatched. This CDR3 comprises 17 residues. In germline, CDR1 is GTSNPN, CDR2 SVGIG (reference sequence). Drawing the rest from reference TRBV30 and TRBJ1-1, the complete variable domain is SQTIHQWPATLVQPVGSPLSLECTVEGTSNPNLYWYRQAAGRGLQLLFYSVGIGQISSEVPQNLSASRPQDRQFILSSKKLLLSDSGFYLCAWSASKGQLMNTEAFFGQGTRLTVV.

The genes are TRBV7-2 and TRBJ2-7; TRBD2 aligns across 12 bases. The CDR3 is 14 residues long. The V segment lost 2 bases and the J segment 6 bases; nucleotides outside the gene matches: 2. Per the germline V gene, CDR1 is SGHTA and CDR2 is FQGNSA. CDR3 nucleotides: TGTGCCAGCAGCTTACTAGCGGGAGGGCCCGAGCAGTACGTC. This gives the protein CASSLLAGGPEQYV.

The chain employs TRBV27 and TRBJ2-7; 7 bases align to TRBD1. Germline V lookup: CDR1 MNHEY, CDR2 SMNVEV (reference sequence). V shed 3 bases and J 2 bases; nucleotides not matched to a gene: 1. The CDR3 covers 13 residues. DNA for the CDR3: TGTGCCAGCAGTTTGACAGGGACCTACGAGCAGTACTTC. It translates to CASSLTGTYEQYF.

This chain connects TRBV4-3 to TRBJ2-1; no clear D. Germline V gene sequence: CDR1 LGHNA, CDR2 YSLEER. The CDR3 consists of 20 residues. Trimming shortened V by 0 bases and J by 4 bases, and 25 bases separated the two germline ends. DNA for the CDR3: TGCGCCAGCAGCCAAGAAATCTCATTAGTTACCTTCCCACCTTACAATGAGCAGTTCTTC. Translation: CASSQEISLVTFPPYNEQFF.

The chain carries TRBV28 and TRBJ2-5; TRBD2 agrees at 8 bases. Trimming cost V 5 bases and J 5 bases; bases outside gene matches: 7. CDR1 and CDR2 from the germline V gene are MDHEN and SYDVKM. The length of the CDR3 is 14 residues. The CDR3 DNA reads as TGTGCCAGCAGTCTCCCCCGGGAGGGGGAGACCCAGTACTTC. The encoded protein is CASSLPREGETQYF. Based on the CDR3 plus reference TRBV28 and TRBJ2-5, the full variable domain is DVKVTQSSRYLVKRTGEKVFLECVQDMDHENMFWYRQDPGLGLRLIYFSYDVKMKEKGDIPEGYSVSREKKERFSLILESASTNQTSMYLCASSLPREGETQYFGPGTRLLVL.

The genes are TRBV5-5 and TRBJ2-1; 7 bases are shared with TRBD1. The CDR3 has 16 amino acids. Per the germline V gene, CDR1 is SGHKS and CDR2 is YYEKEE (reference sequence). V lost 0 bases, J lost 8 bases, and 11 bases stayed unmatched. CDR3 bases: TGTGCCAGCAGCTTGGGAAGGGGGTTAGGGGGCGATGAGCAGTTCTTC. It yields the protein CASSLGRGLGGDEQFF.

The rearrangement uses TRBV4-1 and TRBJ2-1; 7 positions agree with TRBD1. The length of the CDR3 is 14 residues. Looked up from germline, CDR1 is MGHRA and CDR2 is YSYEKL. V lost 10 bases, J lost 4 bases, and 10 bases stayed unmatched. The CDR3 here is CATGEGAAYNEQFF. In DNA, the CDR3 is TGCGCCACAGGCGAGGGGGCTGCTTACAATGAGCAGTTCTTC.

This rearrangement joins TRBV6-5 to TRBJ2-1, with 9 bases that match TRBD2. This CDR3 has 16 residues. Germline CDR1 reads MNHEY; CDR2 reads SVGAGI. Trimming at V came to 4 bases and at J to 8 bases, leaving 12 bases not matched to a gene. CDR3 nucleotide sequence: TGTGCCAGCAGTTTAGTTGTAACTAGCGGGTTTGATGAGCAGTTCTTC. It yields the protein CASSLVVTSGFDEQFF.

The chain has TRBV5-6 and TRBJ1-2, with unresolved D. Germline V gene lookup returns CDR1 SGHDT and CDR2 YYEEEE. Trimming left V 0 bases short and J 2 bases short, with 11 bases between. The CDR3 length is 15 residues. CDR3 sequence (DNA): TGTGCCAGCAGCTTGGATGGGAGCCGCAACTATGGCTACACCTTC. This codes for CASSLDGSRNYGYTF.

The CDR3 protein is CASVPSHRGSYEQYF. In DNA, the CDR3 is TGTGCCAGCGTTCCTTCCCACAGGGGATCCTACGAGCAGTACTTC. The chain combines TRBV2 with TRBJ2-7; TRBD1 aligns across 7 bases. V lost 8 bases and J lost 1; bases outside the gene matches: 11. This CDR3 has 15 residues. The germline CDR1 and CDR2 sequences are SNHLY and FYNNEI. The variable domain in full, completed from reference TRBV2 and TRBJ2-7, reads EPEVTQTPSHQVTQMGQEVILRCVPISNHLYFYWYRQILGQKVEFLVSFYNNEISEKSEIFDDQFSVERPDGSNFTLKIRSTKLEDSAMYFCASVPSHRGSYEQYFGPGTRLTVT.

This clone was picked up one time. The CDR3 sequence: CASSFSPYGSGQETQYF. The CDR3 DNA reads as TGTGCCAGCAGCTTTAGCCCATATGGTAGCGGACAAGAGACCCAGTACTTC. The J gene is TRBJ2-5, the V gene TRBV11-2, with D tentatively TRBD2 (6 bases). The V and J ends lost 3 bases and 2 bases respectively, with 19 bases between them. This CDR3 region has 17 residues. Germline lookup yields CDR1 SGHAT and CDR2 FQNNGV.

The CDR3 sequence: CASSPRGGANGYTF. The CDR3 nucleotides are TGTGCCAGCAGTCCGCGGGGGGGGGCAAATGGCTACACCTTC. V is TRBV27 and J is TRBJ1-2; D is possibly TRBD1 (6 bases). There are 14 residues in the CDR3. Trimming stripped 5 bases from V and 6 bases from J, with 16 bases between. Germline V CDR1 and CDR2: MNHEY, SMNVEV (reference sequence).